The 26 T cell receptor beta chains listed next were all sequenced from one sample in a study of blood T cells in healthy people across ages. Together with a sample-barcoded 5' primer, a J-beta primer mix was included in a second PCR lasting about 7 to 11 cycles. TCRdb re-called the 5' RACE reads with MiXCR, one entry per CDR3 protein. This sample has roughly 1,800,000 distinct CDR3 sequences, with 40% to 55% found just once. Sequenced material: blood. These receptors all stem from a woman between 40 and 50 years old in good health.

This clonotype has only a few counts. V usage is TRBV7-2 and J usage is TRBJ2-5; perhaps TRBD1 as D (6 bases). Germline V gene lookup returns CDR1 SGHTA and CDR2 FQGNSA. Trimming took 4 bases from V and 2 from J, leaving 17 bases between them. This CDR3 spans 16 amino acids. CDR3: CASSSPPGHLQETQYF. In DNA, the CDR3 is TGTGCCAGCAGCTCCCCACCGGGACACCTTCAAGAGACCCAGTACTTC.

The DNA of the CDR3 is TGTGCCAGCAGAATGACAGGGGAGAGGTACGAGCAGTACTTC. Translating gives CASRMTGERYEQYF. This sequence joins TRBV6-1 and TRBJ2-7, with 8 nucleotides matching TRBD1. The length of the CDR3 is 14 residues. V lost 6 bases, J lost 4 bases, and 8 bases stayed unmatched. The germline CDR1 and CDR2 sequences are MNHNS and SASEGT.

This clonotype was seen only a few times. This chain uses TRBV7-2 with TRBJ2-3, with TRBD1 matching 12 bases. Germline V gene lookup returns CDR1 SGHTA and CDR2 FQGNSA. The trim removed 4 bases at V and 7 bases at J, leaving 12 bases unmatched. The CDR3 spans 17 residues. CDR3 DNA sequence: TGTGCCAGCAGCTCGACCCAGGGACAGGGGGCGCGGAATACGCAGTATTTT. Translated, it gives CASSSTQGQGARNTQYF.

This sequence joins TRBV2 and TRBJ2-7; D is ambiguous. In germline, CDR1 is SNHLY, CDR2 FYNNEI. Trimming cost V 0 bases and J 2 bases, with 8 bases left between them. CDR3 length equals 14 residues. CDR3 protein: CASSEADQPYEQYF. CDR3 DNA sequence: TGTGCCAGCAGTGAAGCTGACCAACCCTACGAGCAGTACTTC.

This sequence joins TRBV9 and TRBJ2-3, with D possibly being TRBD2 (6 bases). V lost 2 bases, J lost 4 bases, and 17 bases lay in between. The CDR3 is 16 residues long. CDR1 and CDR2 from the germline V gene are SGDLS and YYNGEE. CDR3: CASSVPLRGESDTQYF. DNA for the CDR3: TGTGCCAGCAGCGTGCCATTGCGGGGAGAGTCAGATACGCAGTATTTT. Full variable domain (outside the CDR3, taken from reference TRBV9 and TRBJ2-3): DSGVTQTPKHLITATGQRVTLRCSPRSGDLSVYWYQQSLDQGLQFLIQYYNGEERAKGNILERFSAQQFPDLHSELNLSSLELGDSALYFCASSVPLRGESDTQYFGPGTRLTVL.

The genes are TRBV7-6 and TRBJ2-3, with unresolved D. The V end was cut by 2 bases, the J end by 0 bases, with 12 bases between. This CDR3 spans 16 amino acids. Germline assignment: CDR1 SGHVS and CDR2 FNYEAQ. The CDR3 sequence: CASSLLGLESTDTQYF. The CDR3 nucleotides are TGTGCCAGCAGCTTATTAGGGCTGGAGAGCACAGATACGCAGTATTTT.

The chain links TRBV25-1 to TRBJ2-6; D is perhaps TRBD1 or TRBD2 (6 bases each). The CDR3 has 15 amino acids. The ends were cut back, 6 bases at V and 4 bases at J, with 13 bases in the middle. CDR1 and CDR2 from the germline V gene are MGHDK and SYGVNS. CDR3 in amino acids: CASSHSGAGANVLTF. CDR3 coding DNA: TGTGCCAGCAGCCATTCGGGGGCCGGGGCCAACGTCCTGACTTTC.

This clonotype was seen a handful of times. The V call is TRBV20-1, the J call TRBJ1-5, with D unresolved. The CDR3 has 14 amino acids. The germline V and J ends were trimmed by 5 bases and 4 bases, with 15 bases remaining between them. CDR1 and CDR2 from the germline V gene are DFQATT and SNEGSKA (reference sequence). This CDR3 reads CSAPRPGVNQPQHF. The DNA of the CDR3 is TGCAGTGCTCCGAGGCCAGGTGTTAATCAGCCCCAGCATTTT.

The chain combines TRBV5-1 with TRBJ2-7, with 7 bases lining up with TRBD1. The CDR3 sequence is 15 residues long. The V gene's germline CDR1 is SGHRS and CDR2 YFSETQ. After removal of 0 bases from V and 3 bases from J, the junction contained 6 bases not matched to a gene. The CDR3 here is CASSLVGTANYEQYF. Here the CDR3 DNA reads TGCGCCAGCAGCTTGGTCGGGACAGCGAACTACGAGCAGTACTTC. The whole variable domain, filled in from reference TRBV5-1 and TRBJ2-7, reads KAGVTQTPRYLIKTRGQQVTLSCSPISGHRSVSWYQQTPGQGLQFLFEYFSETQRNKGNFPGRFSGRQFSNSRSEMNVSTLELGDSALYLCASSLVGTANYEQYFGPGTRLTVT.

This clonotype was seen only once. This chain uses TRBV4-3 with TRBJ2-4; D is possibly TRBD1 (5 bases). The CDR3 is 14 amino acids. Germline assignment: CDR1 LGHNA and CDR2 YSLEER. With 0 bases removed from V and 13 bases from J, the gap between germline ends came to 16 bases. CDR3 DNA sequence: TGCGCCAGCAGCCAAGAGTGGGGCAGCAATGAGCAGTACTTC. Translated: CASSQEWGSNEQYF.

This clonotype has ten or more counts. This chain joins TRBV7-9 and TRBJ1-2; TRBD1 might be the D (5 bases). Trimming left V 1 base short and J 4 bases short, with 10 bases between. This CDR3 contains 14 residues. The V gene's germline CDR1 is SEHNR and CDR2 FQNEAQ (reference sequence). The CDR3 bases are TGTGCCAGCAGCTTAGGGCAGGGCCCCTATGGCTACACCTTC. Protein: CASSLGQGPYGYTF.

This sequence joins TRBV3-1 and TRBJ2-5; tentative D call: TRBD2 (5 bases). This CDR3 spans 14 amino acids. Germline V gene lookup returns CDR1 LGHDT and CDR2 YNNKEL (reference sequence). Deletions cut 1 base from V and 4 bases from J, with 10 bases between. CDR3 in amino acids: CASSQGHGGETQYF. The CDR3 bases are TGTGCCAGCAGCCAAGGACACGGAGGAGAGACCCAGTACTTC.

The gene calls are TRBV13 and TRBJ1-1; no definite D call. V was pared by 0 bases and J by 3 bases, with 14 bases between. The V gene's germline CDR1 is PRHDT and CDR2 FYEKMQ (reference sequence). The CDR3 has 16 residues. The CDR3 DNA follows: TGTGCCAGCAGCTTAGGCTATTCGAAGTGGGACACTGAAGCTTTCTTT. It translates to CASSLGYSKWDTEAFF.

This chain links TRBV12-3 or TRBV12-4 with TRBJ2-6, with D hard to call. CDR3 length equals 16 residues. V gave up 3 bases and J gave up 0 bases, with 9 bases separating them. The CDR3 reads CASSLEPISGANVLTF. CDR3 DNA: TGTGCCAGCAGTTTGGAGCCGATCTCTGGGGCCAACGTCCTGACTTTC.

The V gene is TRBV28, the J gene TRBJ2-4, with D perhaps being TRBD1 or TRBD2 (5 bases each). Germline CDR1 is MDHEN and CDR2 is SYDVKM. The CDR3 covers 14 residues. Trimming removed 7 bases at V and 6 bases at J, with 16 bases between. The CDR3 DNA sequence: TGTGCCAGCATCCCCGGGACCGACAGAAACATTCAGTACTTC. It encodes CASIPGTDRNIQYF.

The table lists this clonotype with a few counts. The V gene is TRBV28, the J gene TRBJ2-3; D is ambiguous. Trimming pared 7 bases from V and 2 bases from J, leaving 13 bases between. Germline V lookup: CDR1 MDHEN, CDR2 SYDVKM. The CDR3 is made up of 14 amino acids. CDR3: CASMFRIVTDTQYF. In DNA, the CDR3 is TGTGCCAGCATGTTCAGAATCGTCACAGATACGCAGTATTTT. Together with reference TRBV28 and TRBJ2-3, the CDR3 gives the full variable domain: DVKVTQSSRYLVKRTGEKVFLECVQDMDHENMFWYRQDPGLGLRLIYFSYDVKMKEKGDIPEGYSVSREKKERFSLILESASTNQTSMYLCASMFRIVTDTQYFGPGTRLTVL.

For this clonotype: The junction departs from germline at one end; a sequencing error may be responsible. The chain joins TRBV28 to TRBJ2-6; the match to TRBD1 covers 9 bases. The CDR3 runs 15 residues. CDR1 and CDR2 from the germline V gene are MDHEN and SYDVKM. In nucleotides, the CDR3 is TGTGCCAGCAGCCCCGGGACAGGGCAAGCCAACGTCCCGACTTTC. Residues: CASSPGTGQANVPTF.

Notes on this clonotype: A far larger clone is a single base away, which makes a read error likely. V and J are TRBV12-3 or TRBV12-4 and TRBJ2-3; D not resolved. Deletions cut 7 bases from V and 2 bases from J, with 7 bases between. The CDR3 sequence is 12 residues long. The CDR3 here is CASNPNTDTQYF. DNA for the CDR3: TGTGCCAGCAACCCCAACACAGATACGCAGTATTTT.

This clonotype was counted between two and nine times. The chain couples TRBV6-2 or TRBV6-3 to TRBJ2-1, with TRBD1 identical over 11 bases. Trimming cost V 10 bases and J 10 bases; bases outside gene matches: 12. Germline V gene sequence: CDR1 MNHEY, CDR2 SVGEGT. This CDR3 spans 14 amino acids. The CDR3 spells CATWGTGGSGEQFF. As DNA, the CDR3 is TGTGCCACCTGGGGGACAGGGGGATCAGGGGAGCAGTTCTTC.

This chain connects TRBV27 to TRBJ2-1, with TRBD1 identical over 7 bases. The germline V gene encodes CDR1 MNHEY and CDR2 SMNVEV (reference sequence). With V trimmed by 7 bases and J by 8 bases, 11 bases remained unmatched. The CDR3 spans 14 residues. The CDR3 DNA reads as TGTGCCAGCAAATGGGTCACAGGGGACGATGAGCAGTTCTTC. Protein product: CASKWVTGDDEQFF.

The chain joins TRBV9 to TRBJ1-2; TRBD1 matches 7 bases. The length of the CDR3 is 17 residues. Germline CDR1 and CDR2: SGDLS and YYNGEE. V was clipped by 3 bases and J by 2 bases; unmatched bases: 13. In DNA, the CDR3 is TGTGCCAGCAGCGACTCGACAGGGCGATATTCGAACTATGGCTACACCTTC. Translated: CASSDSTGRYSNYGYTF.

This chain uses TRBV15 with TRBJ1-5, with D hard to call. The CDR3 sequence is 15 residues long. Germline assignment: CDR1 LNHNV and CDR2 YYDKDF (reference sequence). V shed 0 bases and J shed 7 bases, with 13 bases lying between them. The CDR3 loop is CATSREGGRYQPQHF. CDR3 sequence (DNA): TGTGCCACCAGCAGAGAGGGAGGGCGGTACCAGCCCCAGCATTTT. The full variable domain, its missing parts supplied by reference TRBV15 and TRBJ1-5, is DAMVIQNPRYQVTQFGKPVTLSCSQTLNHNVMYWYQQKSSQAPKLLFHYYDKDFNNEADTPDNFQSRRPNTSFCFLDIRSPGLGDTAMYLCATSREGGRYQPQHFGDGTRLSIL.

This chain uses TRBV7-2 with TRBJ2-3; D gene uncertain. The germline V gene has CDR1 SGHTA and CDR2 FQGNSA. The V and J ends lost 5 bases and 7 bases respectively, with 10 bases between them. CDR3 length: 12 amino acids. The CDR3 DNA follows: TGTGCCAGCAGCAGGCAATCTCATACGCAGTATTTT. The encoded protein is CASSRQSHTQYF.

This chain links TRBV11-2 with TRBJ2-1; TRBD1 matches 8 bases. Unmatched junction bases numbered 10, after V lost 7 bases and J lost 2 bases. This CDR3 has 16 residues. Germline loops: CDR1 SGHAT, CDR2 FQNNGV. The DNA for the CDR3 is TGTGCCAGCAACCCGACAGGGGCCGGACCCTACAATGAGCAGTTCTTC. Amino acids: CASNPTGAGPYNEQFF.

This chain joins TRBV6-6 and TRBJ1-5, with 7 bases lining up with TRBD1. This CDR3 contains 14 residues. Trimming cost V 7 bases and J 5 bases; bases outside gene matches: 8. Germline values: CDR1 MNHNY, CDR2 SVGAGI (reference sequence). The CDR3 region is CASNLGQAHQPQHF. CDR3 DNA sequence: TGTGCCAGCAACTTAGGACAGGCGCATCAGCCCCAGCATTTT.

This chain uses TRBV7-9 with TRBJ2-1, with D tentatively TRBD2 (6 bases). The germline V gene has CDR1 SEHNR and CDR2 FQNEAQ (reference sequence). This CDR3 is built from 15 residues. V was shortened by 6 bases and J by 3 bases, with 15 bases between the two germline ends. DNA of the CDR3: TGTGCCAGCAGATCAACTAGCATCAGCTACAATGAGCAGTTCTTC. Its translation is CASRSTSISYNEQFF. The entire variable domain, with the rest obtained from reference TRBV7-9 and TRBJ2-1, is as follows: DTGVSQNPRHKITKRGQNVTFRCDPISEHNRLYWYRQTLGQGPEFLTYFQNEAQLEKSRLLSDRFSAERPKGSFSTLEIQRTEQGDSAMYLCASRSTSISYNEQFFGPGTRLTVL.